The entry that follows covers one T cell receptor (beta chain) sequence. These data belong to a study of graft-versus-host responses after intestinal transplantation. Study in general: Anti-thymocyte globulin induction was given to all recipients, followed by tacrolimus and steroids for around 3 years.

Study-wide results and limits: GvH clones surfaced in recipient marrow, some emerging earlier in ileum or blood.

TCRdb's table, derived via immunoSEQ multiplex PCR, lists solely in-frame clones and lacks some. The data contain nearly 9,500 clones, 30% to 35% of them seen just once; the ten biggest clones take up about 3%. J lost 6 bases, V lost 2 bases, and 8 bases had no gene match. The germline CDR1 and CDR2 sequences are SGHDT and YYEEEE. The CDR3 sequence is 15 residues long. The culture paired roughly 200,000 irradiated violet-dye-labeled stimulators with roughly 200,000 CFSE-labeled responders. This TCR was recovered from a human patient who was an organ donor for intestinal transplantation. The sample in question was alloreactive CD8+ T cells from a mixed lymphocyte reaction culture, obtained before transplantation. The subset was: CFSE-low proliferating T cells sorted from approximately six-day pre-transplant mixed lymphocyte reaction (GvH or HvG direction). V gene TRBV5-6 combines with J gene TRBJ1-2; 9 bases agree with TRBD1. The CDR3 protein is CASSFRTGGKDGYTF. CDR3 in DNA: TGTGCCAGCAGCTTCCGAACAGGGGGCAAAGATGGCTACACCTTC. The full variable domain, completed using reference TRBV5-6 and TRBJ1-2, is DAGVTQSPTHLIKTRGQQVTLRCSPKSGHDTVSWYQQALGQGPQFIFQYYEEEERQRGNFPDRFSGHQFPNYSSELNVNALLLGDSALYLCASSFRTGGKDGYTFGSGTRLTVV.